This TCR beta chain appears in the sequencing data of a study of cytomegalovirus exposure and HLA in healthy donors. Points from the study as a whole: Earlier analysis looked at TCR beta V segments, and most were productive about 87% or about 30% of the time.

On this clone itself: Its matching antigen is unknown.

V gave up 5 bases and J gave up 4 bases; unmatched junction bases: 4. This CDR3 contains 13 residues. In germline, CDR1 is MNHEY, CDR2 SMNVEV (reference sequence). The PCR had 60 Vbeta and 13 Jbeta primers. TCRdb's copy holds only in-frame clones and misses some; the assay was immunoSEQ multiplex PCR. Found here are roughly 180,000 clones, about 75% of them singletons; the top ten hold about 8%. The chain combines TRBV27 with TRBJ2-5; 7 nucleotides agree with TRBD2. The clonotype comes from a woman aged 40 to 50 in good health and CMV-seropositive. Sequenced input: PBMCs. The CDR3: CASSLTGGETQYF. The DNA for the CDR3 is TGTGCCAGCAGTCTAACGGGGGGAGAGACCCAGTACTTC.